This entry lists 29 T cell receptor beta chains sequenced from one sample in a study of T cells expressing NK-cell markers. TCRdb reprocessed the 5' RACE reads and stores each CDR3 protein as one record, lacking DNA. The table counts roughly 300,000 distinct CDR3 sequences; more than 3.5% lies in the top ten. The sequenced sample was blood T cells: a sorted CD56 or NKG2C T cell subset, CD4+ or CD8+ T cells, or bulk PBMC T cells (not recorded which). All receptors derive from a woman aged 18 to 75 in good health.

This sequence joins TRBV7-2 and TRBJ1-6. The CDR3 has 16 residues. Germline V gene lookup returns CDR1 SGHTA and CDR2 FQGNSA. CDR3 amino acids: CASSRTRPIRISPLHF.

The chain uses TRBV3-1 and TRBJ1-4. The CDR3 has 15 residues. In germline, CDR1 is LGHDT, CDR2 YNNKEL (reference sequence). Here the CDR3 reads CASSHPEPTNEKLFF.

This chain links TRBV12-3 or TRBV12-4 with TRBJ1-1. CDR3 size: 14 residues. The CDR3 here is CASSPQAGNTEAFF.

The CDR3 sequence: CASSQDPDSATNEKLFF. V usage is TRBV4-1 and J usage is TRBJ1-4; TCRdb picks TRBD1, but there is no DNA to check that call. CDR1 is MGHRA and CDR2 is YSYEKL in the germline V gene. The CDR3 consists of 17 residues.

CDR3 protein: CASSPGQGPKYF. The rearrangement uses TRBV11-3 and TRBJ2-5; TCRdb selects TRBD1, and the lack of DNA leaves this call unchecked. This CDR3 is 12 amino acids long. Germline V gene lookup returns CDR1 SGHNT and CDR2 YENEEA.

The J gene is TRBJ2-2, the V gene TRBV5-4; the D gene TCRdb calls, TRBD2, cannot be checked with no DNA. CDR1 SGHNT and CDR2 YYREEE come from the germline V gene (reference sequence). This CDR3 spans 15 amino acids. The CDR3 region is CASSLVAGKTGELFF.

V usage is TRBV12-3 or TRBV12-4 and J usage is TRBJ1-2; TCRdb lists TRBD1, though no DNA is available to test this call. The CDR3 spans 13 residues. The CDR3 loop reads CASSLDSSYGYTF.

V gene TRBV3-1 combines with J gene TRBJ1-1. The CDR3 is 14 amino acids. CDR1 LGHDT and CDR2 YNNKEL come from the germline V gene (reference sequence). The CDR3 loop is CASSQGQGNTEAFF. Full variable domain (outside the CDR3, taken from reference TRBV3-1 and TRBJ1-1): DTAVSQTPKYLVTQMGNDKSIKCEQNLGHDTMYWYKQDSKKFLKIMFSYNNKELIINETVPNRFSPKSPDKAHLNLHINSLELGDSAVYFCASSQGQGNTEAFFGQGTRLTVV.

V usage is TRBV7-6 and J usage is TRBJ1-5. CDR1 is SGHVS, CDR2 FNYEAQ, per germline. This CDR3 region has 13 residues. CDR3 protein: CASSYQVGQPQHF.

The rearrangement joins TRBV12-3 or TRBV12-4 to TRBJ1-3; TCRdb returns TRBD1, unconfirmable since there is no DNA. CDR3 size: 15 residues. This chain's CDR3 is CASSPQQGAGNTIYF.

The chain couples TRBV7-9 to TRBJ2-1; TCRdb's D gene call, TRBD2, goes unchecked for lack of DNA. Germline CDR1 and CDR2: SEHNR and FQNEAQ (reference sequence). The CDR3 extends over 17 amino acids. The chain's CDR3 is CASSLGASGGVNNEQFF.

This chain uses TRBV27 with TRBJ2-7; absent DNA, TCRdb's TRBD1 call cannot be checked. CDR1 MNHEY and CDR2 SMNVEV come from the germline V gene (reference sequence). The CDR3 has 14 amino acids. The CDR3 protein is CASRGQGRSYEQYF.

V gene TRBV9 combines with J gene TRBJ2-1; TCRdb indicates TRBD2, and absent DNA this call remains unverified. This CDR3 spans 15 amino acids. The germline CDR1 and CDR2 sequences are SGDLS and YYNGEE. The CDR3 spells CASSSSGRDYNEQFF.

The genes are TRBV5-1 and TRBJ2-3. CDR1 and CDR2 (germline): SGHRS, YFSETQ. The CDR3 runs to 16 residues. The CDR3 protein is CASSLDRVLSTDTQYF.

This sequence joins TRBV20-1 and TRBJ1-4; the D gene TCRdb calls, TRBD1, cannot be checked with no DNA. Germline V gives CDR1 DFQATT, CDR2 SNEGSKA (reference sequence). CDR3 length: 15 residues. CDR3 sequence reads: CSASLITGGLEKLFF.

The J gene is TRBJ2-3, the V gene TRBV7-3; the D call from TCRdb, TRBD2, cannot be confirmed without DNA. This CDR3 is 16 amino acids long. Per the germline V gene, CDR1 is SGHTA and CDR2 is FQGTGA. The CDR3 sequence is CASSKRASGGIDTQYF.

This chain joins TRBV12-3 or TRBV12-4 and TRBJ2-7; TCRdb indicates TRBD1, and absent DNA this call remains unverified. The CDR3 is 16 residues long. CDR3 amino acids: CASSPSGLAISYEQYF.

V usage is TRBV27 and J usage is TRBJ2-4; checking the TCRdb D call of TRBD1 is not possible without DNA. The CDR3 has 16 amino acids. Germline loops: CDR1 MNHEY, CDR2 SMNVEV (reference sequence). This CDR3 is CASSSGATLAKNIQYF.

V is TRBV11-2 and J is TRBJ2-4; TCRdb's D call, TRBD2, is unchecked because there is no DNA. CDR3 size: 15 residues. Germline CDR1 SGHAT, CDR2 FQNNGV. The CDR3 loop is CASSLLGGLGNIQYF.

The rearrangement links TRBV9 to TRBJ1-1. The length of the CDR3 is 14 residues. Germline V gene lookup returns CDR1 SGDLS and CDR2 YYNGEE. CDR3 in amino acids: CASSQVPERTEAFF.

V is TRBV20-1 and J is TRBJ2-7; TCRdb's D call of TRBD1 is untestable without DNA. This CDR3 spans 13 amino acids. Per germline, CDR1 DFQATT and CDR2 SNEGSKA (reference sequence). The CDR3 here is CSASAQGVYEQYF.

V usage is TRBV7-9 and J usage is TRBJ1-2; as DNA is missing, the TRBD1 call by TCRdb cannot be tested. The CDR3 extends over 15 amino acids. Per the germline V gene, CDR1 is SEHNR and CDR2 is FQNEAQ (reference sequence). The chain's CDR3 is CASSLGAGERNGYTF.

V gene TRBV9 combines with J gene TRBJ1-5; TCRdb designates TRBD1, a call that cannot be tested without DNA. Per the germline V gene, CDR1 is SGDLS and CDR2 is YYNGEE. The CDR3 length is 16 residues. The CDR3 reads CASSAQTPGGNQPQHF.

The rearrangement uses TRBV29-1 and TRBJ2-7; TCRdb's D call of TRBD1 is untestable without DNA. CDR1 SQVTM and CDR2 ANQGSEA come from the germline V gene. The CDR3 consists of 12 residues. CDR3 sequence: CSVDGGIDEQYF.

This CDR3 reads CASSFTSGLAQYF. The V and J genes are TRBV12-3 or TRBV12-4 and TRBJ2-5; the TRBD2 assignment by TCRdb is unverifiable without DNA. The CDR3 is 13 amino acids.

The CDR3 sequence: CASSSLADTKNIQYF. V gene TRBV5-1 combines with J gene TRBJ2-4; TCRdb's D call of TRBD2 is untestable without DNA. The length of the CDR3 is 15 residues. Germline loops: CDR1 SGHRS, CDR2 YFSETQ.

The V gene is TRBV18, the J gene TRBJ2-3; TCRdb calls TRBD1, which cannot be checked without DNA. This CDR3 contains 13 residues. CDR1 is KGHSH and CDR2 is LQKENI in the germline V gene. The CDR3 protein is CASSPFPGDTQYF. The variable domain in full, completed from reference TRBV18 and TRBJ2-3, reads NAGVMQNPRHLVRRRGQEARLRCSPMKGHSHVYWYRQLPEEGLKFMVYLQKENIIDESGMPKERFSAEFPKEGPSILRIQQVVRGDSAAYFCASSPFPGDTQYFGPGTRLTVL.

This chain joins TRBV21-1 and TRBJ1-3. TRBV21-1 counts as a pseudogene. The CDR3 contains 15 residues. This CDR3 reads CASSKEDSRDNTIYF.

The rearrangement joins TRBV6-1 to TRBJ2-1. CDR1 is MNHNS, CDR2 SASEGT, per germline. The CDR3 extends over 15 amino acids. CDR3 protein: CASREVAELYNDQFF.